Detailed here is one T cell receptor (beta chain). The data were obtained in a study of blood T cells in healthy people across ages. V lost 4 bases to trimming and J lost 7 bases; unmatched junction nucleotides: 13. Germline V gene lookup returns CDR1 LGHNA and CDR2 YNFKEQ. CDR3 length: 18 residues. It was with a sample-barcoded 5' primer and a J-beta primer mix that a second PCR of roughly 7 to 12 cycles was run. TCRdb called the 5' RACE reads again in MiXCR, with one record for every CDR3 protein. The table includes fewer than 2,000,000 distinct CDR3 sequences, about 39% detected once. This chain uses TRBV4-2 with TRBJ2-2; TRBD2 matches at 12 bases. The source of this sequence is a human donor in good health. Sequences were obtained from blood. The CDR3 region is CASSPGAGLAGTGGELFF. The CDR3 DNA reads TGTGCCAGCAGCCCCGGGGCCGGACTAGCGGGGACGGGCGGGGAGCTGTTTTTT.